This TCR beta chain was retrieved from a study of early T cells in non-severe SARS-CoV-2 infection. Study as a whole: Sequenced bulk RNA came from whole blood that was unsorted, and chains were unpaired.

J lost 4 bases, V lost 5 bases, and 4 bases had no gene match. The germline gives CDR1 SNHLY, CDR2 FYNNEI. The CDR3 consists of 15 residues. Separate cDNA molecules each had unique molecular identifiers attached to them. TCRdb recomputed calls from the 5' RACE reads with MiXCR, one row per CDR3 protein. The data show almost 30,000 distinct CDR3 sequences, approximately 5.4% seen once. The table lists this clonotype with a few counts. The TCR comes from an adult who was a healthcare worker with PCR-confirmed SARS-CoV-2 infection or an uninfected control (not recorded which). The chain has TRBV2 and TRBJ2-3, with 12 bases matching TRBD1. The sequencing sample was made of whole blood. CDR3 nucleotide sequence: TGTGCCAGCAGTCCGGGACAGGGGGCTGCAGATACGCAGTATTTT. The encoded protein is CASSPGQGAADTQYF. Filled out from reference TRBV2 and TRBJ2-3, the complete variable domain reads EPEVTQTPSHQVTQMGQEVILRCVPISNHLYFYWYRQILGQKVEFLVSFYNNEISEKSEIFDDQFSVERPDGSNFTLKIRSTKLEDSAMYFCASSPGQGAADTQYFGPGTRLTVL.